A single count supports the clone carrying this T cell receptor beta chain. The sample originates from a study of blood T cell repertoires in COVID-19. Study as a whole: The United States, Italy and Spain were the sources of the acute and convalescent COVID-19 samples. PBMCs, B-cell-depleted T cells, or T cells were the source of the cDNA or gDNA that made up the material.

The germline gives CDR1 GTSNPN, CDR2 SVGIG (reference sequence). The CDR3 has 15 residues. V was cut by 3 bases and J by 0 bases, with 12 bases left in between. Original processing methods: Estimation of nucleated cell counts relied on the amplification of reference gene primers. The assay was immunoSEQ multiplex PCR, and TCRdb's table has in-frame clones only and misses some. Clonal size and the V and J genes are those of that table, whereas D and trimming came from the DNA. The sample includes over 200,000 clones, around 82% of them seen just once. The specimen sequenced was peripheral blood. This clonotype was sampled from a middle-aged man with active or convalescent COVID-19. The chain links TRBV30 to TRBJ1-5; D perhaps matches TRBD1 (5 bases). The CDR3 here is CAWRRGGDSNQPQHF. In DNA form, the CDR3 reads TGTGCCTGGAGGCGGGGGGGGGATAGCAATCAGCCCCAGCATTTT.